These 29 T cell receptor beta chains were sequenced from one sample in a study of T cells in Graves' hyperthyroidism and ophthalmopathy (dated by TCRdb to the late 2010s). The library was built by means of multiplex PCR. The run used an Illumina HiSeq 2000. The TCR beta CDR3 regions were amplified from RNA transcripts. The TCR CDR3 was subjected to a first round of RT-PCR using the HTBI primer set and the Qiagen OneStep RT-PCR kit. The raw public data were reprocessed by TCRdb itself: fastp quality trimming at Q25, MiXCR clonotype calling, in-frame beta chains only. Entries are consolidated by CDR3 protein sequence, retaining the most common genes and DNA. The sample table lists more than 600,000 distinct CDR3 sequences, over 15% of them with a count of one. Roughly 8% of the sample is held by the ten biggest clonotypes. Material for sequencing was blood. The receptors come from a man aged 18 to 30 with Graves' hyperthyroidism.

This chain uses TRBV6-1 with TRBJ2-5, with 9 bases aligning to TRBD1. The ends lost 5 bases at V and 4 bases at J; junction bases unmatched: 11. Germline loops: CDR1 MNHNS, CDR2 SASEGT. CDR3 length: 16 residues. CDR3 in amino acids: CASSPSLTGGLETQYF. The DNA for the CDR3 is TGTGCCAGCAGTCCCAGCCTTACAGGGGGCTTAGAGACCCAGTACTTC.

This clonotype was seen ten or more times. The gene calls are TRBV6-6 and TRBJ1-1; a possible D gene is TRBD1 (6 bases). The CDR3 has 15 residues. CDR1 and CDR2 (germline): MNHNY, SVGAGI (reference sequence). The V end was cut by 2 bases, the J end by 5 bases, with 15 bases between. The CDR3 region is CASSYADGGGTEAFF. Written as DNA, the CDR3 is TGTGCCAGCAGTTACGCAGACGGAGGGGGTACTGAAGCTTTCTTT.

A word on this clonotype: This may stem from a read error, because a much larger clone lies one nucleotide away. V and J are TRBV20-1 and TRBJ2-1; TRBD2 agrees at 8 bases. CDR3 length: 14 residues. Germline V gene data show CDR1 as DFQATT and CDR2 as SNEGSKA (reference sequence). Losses at the gene ends were 6 bases for V and 6 bases for J; bases not matched to a gene: 10. This CDR3 reads CSAARPRGGNEQFF. CDR3 coding DNA: TGCAGTGCCGCCAGGCCCCGGGGGGGCAATGAGCAGTTCTTC.

At least ten counts were recorded for this clonotype. This sequence joins TRBV27 and TRBJ2-7; possible D gene TRBD1, 6 bases. The CDR3 spans 13 residues. Trimming cost V 5 bases and J 4 bases, with 12 bases left between them. The germline CDR1 and CDR2 sequences are MNHEY and SMNVEV (reference sequence). The CDR3: CASSAFRGYEQYF. CDR3 sequence (DNA): TGTGCCAGCAGTGCCTTCAGGGGTTACGAGCAGTACTTC.

In its sample, this clonotype was seen many times. This chain links TRBV11-2 with TRBJ1-1; D is uncertain. The V gene lost 3 bases and the J gene lost 6 bases, with 11 bases spanning the gap. CDR1 is SGHAT and CDR2 is FQNNGV in the germline V gene. This CDR3 has 13 residues. The DNA for the CDR3 is TGTGCCAGCAGCTTGATACCGGGAGCTGAAGCTTTCTTT. It specifies CASSLIPGAEAFF.

This rearrangement joins TRBV4-1 to TRBJ2-5; possibly TRBD2 for D (6 bases). V was clipped by 0 bases and J by 9 bases, with 14 bases between them. The CDR3 is 14 residues long. Germline CDR1 and CDR2: MGHRA and YSYEKL. The DNA for the CDR3 is TGCGCCAGCAGCCAAGATGGGGCGGGAATGTCCCAGTACTTC. Amino acid sequence: CASSQDGAGMSQYF.

The table lists this clonotype with a few counts. The CDR3 loop is CASSSEPGPLGPNQPQHF. DNA for the CDR3: TGTGCCAGCAGTTCAGAACCGGGACCTCTAGGCCCCAATCAGCCCCAGCATTTT. The chain couples TRBV27 to TRBJ1-5, with D tentatively TRBD1 (5 bases). The CDR3 spans 18 residues. V was clipped by 4 bases and J by 3 bases, with 22 bases between them. Germline V gene sequence: CDR1 MNHEY, CDR2 SMNVEV (reference sequence).

There are many counts of this clonotype. The CDR3 nucleotides read TGTGCCAGCAGCTTCGGATGGAGCTCCTACGAGCAGTACTTC. Translated: CASSFGWSSYEQYF. This chain links TRBV5-5 with TRBJ2-7, with D hard to call. Trimming took off 2 bases at V and 0 bases at J, with 9 bases between the two ends. CDR3 length equals 14 residues. Germline loops: CDR1 SGHKS, CDR2 YYEKEE (reference sequence).

In its sample, this clonotype was seen many times. This chain links TRBV12-3 or TRBV12-4 with TRBJ1-1; D is undetermined. The CDR3 is 13 residues long. V lost 5 bases and J lost 5, with 12 bases in between. In DNA, the CDR3 is TGTGCCAGCAGTCTTACTCGGGAAACTGAAGCTTTCTTT. This gives the protein CASSLTRETEAFF.

This clonotype has only a few counts. This chain joins TRBV20-1 and TRBJ2-2, with D possibly TRBD2 on 5 matching bases. Germline lookup yields CDR1 DFQATT and CDR2 SNEGSKA (reference sequence). The ends were cut back, 0 bases at V and 3 bases at J, with 14 bases in the middle. The CDR3 is 16 residues long. The CDR3 here is CSARDSPGMYTGELFF. As DNA, the CDR3 is TGCAGTGCTAGAGATTCCCCGGGAATGTACACCGGGGAGCTGTTTTTT.

This clonotype was seen at least ten times. The CDR3 coding sequence is TGTGCCAGCAGTTGGGGACAGGGCAGCTACACCTTC. The encoded protein is CASSWGQGSYTF. V gene TRBV12-3 or TRBV12-4 combines with J gene TRBJ1-2; 9 bases align to TRBD1. Losses at the gene ends were 4 bases for V and 9 bases for J; bases not matched to a gene: 3. This CDR3 is built from 12 residues.

This clonotype was counted at least ten times. The rearrangement links TRBV28 to TRBJ1-5; D remains ambiguous. The CDR3 runs to 11 residues. Trimming took off 5 bases at V and 9 bases at J, with 8 bases between the two ends. CDR1 is MDHEN and CDR2 is SYDVKM in the germline V gene. The CDR3 nucleotides read TGTGCCAGCAGTAGAGAGCCGCCCCAGCATTTT. Translating it yields CASSREPPQHF.

Of note for this clonotype: One base away lies a much larger clone, so this may be a sequencing read error. The chain has TRBV11-2 and TRBJ2-5, with D perhaps matching TRBD2 (7 bases). Between the trimmed V and J ends, which lost 3 bases and 2 bases, there was a span of 13 bases. This CDR3 is 15 amino acids long. Germline loops: CDR1 SGHAT, CDR2 FQNNGV. CDR3 loop: CASSFMGRGQETQYF. The CDR3 DNA follows: TGTGCCAGCAGCTTCATGGGGAGGGGGCAAGAGACCCAGTACTTC.

This clonotype was observed many times. The chain recombines TRBV18 with TRBJ1-1; D gene unclear. CDR1 KGHSH and CDR2 LQKENI come from the germline V gene. Between the trimmed V and J ends, which lost 1 base and 6 bases, there was a span of 6 bases. CDR3 size: 12 residues. Here the CDR3 reads CASSPRNAEAFF. Written as DNA, the CDR3 is TGTGCCAGCTCACCACGTAACGCTGAAGCTTTCTTT.

This rearrangement joins TRBV4-1 to TRBJ2-2; TRBD2 might be the D (6 bases). Trimming pared 3 bases from V and 4 bases from J, leaving 9 bases between. The CDR3 extends over 14 amino acids. Germline V CDR1 and CDR2: MGHRA, YSYEKL. This CDR3 is CASSHAGGTGELFF. CDR3 sequence (DNA): TGCGCCAGCAGCCATGCCGGGGGCACCGGGGAGCTGTTTTTT.

This clonotype was seen only a few times. The chain uses TRBV29-1 and TRBJ1-2, with D unresolved. Germline V gives CDR1 SQVTM, CDR2 ANQGSEA. The CDR3 covers 14 residues. V was trimmed by 7 bases and J by 4 bases, leaving 19 bases between them. The CDR3 nucleotides are TGCAGCGCTACGGACGGGTCTTTTGTCTATGGCTACACCTTC. The encoded protein is CSATDGSFVYGYTF.

This chain joins TRBV5-1 and TRBJ2-2, with D perhaps assigned TRBD1 or TRBD2 (5 bases each). CDR3 length equals 17 residues. Per the germline V gene, CDR1 is SGHRS and CDR2 is YFSETQ. Trimming took 4 bases from V and 2 from J, leaving 18 bases between them. The CDR3: CASSQSGRTQNTGELFF. CDR3 bases: TGCGCCAGCAGCCAAAGCGGAAGGACACAAAACACCGGGGAGCTGTTTTTT. The complete variable domain, with remaining parts taken from reference TRBV5-1 and TRBJ2-2, reads KAGVTQTPRYLIKTRGQQVTLSCSPISGHRSVSWYQQTPGQGLQFLFEYFSETQRNKGNFPGRFSGRQFSNSRSEMNVSTLELGDSALYLCASSQSGRTQNTGELFFGEGSRLTVL.

This clonotype appeared many times. The rearrangement uses TRBV28 and TRBJ2-5; D is ambiguous. The CDR3 contains 13 residues. The ends were cut back, 6 bases at V and 0 bases at J, with 8 bases in the middle. The V gene's germline CDR1 is MDHEN and CDR2 SYDVKM. CDR3 protein: CASRVADQETQYF. The DNA for the CDR3 is TGTGCCAGCAGGGTGGCAGACCAAGAGACCCAGTACTTC.

The chain carries TRBV7-9 and TRBJ2-1; 14 bases fit TRBD2. The length of the CDR3 is 17 residues. The germline V gene has CDR1 SEHNR and CDR2 FQNEAQ (reference sequence). Unmatched junction bases numbered 4, after V lost 0 bases and J lost 6 bases. The CDR3 sequence: CASSLAGGLAGANEQFF. For the CDR3, the DNA is TGTGCCAGCAGCTTAGCGGGGGGACTAGCGGGAGCCAATGAGCAGTTCTTC.

This clonotype was observed a few times. The chain is built from TRBV27 and TRBJ2-7, with a weak D call TRBD2 (5 bases). The germline gives CDR1 MNHEY, CDR2 SMNVEV (reference sequence). The CDR3 has 15 amino acids. The V and J ends lost 6 bases and 4 bases respectively, with 19 bases between them. CDR3 nucleotide sequence: TGTGCCAGCAGCTTCTCCCGGTCTCCGGGGTACGAGCAGTACTTC. Protein product: CASSFSRSPGYEQYF.

This clonotype was observed many times. V and J are TRBV11-2 and TRBJ2-5; D uncertain. V was clipped by 5 bases and J by 2 bases, with 15 bases between them. Germline V gene data show CDR1 as SGHAT and CDR2 as FQNNGV. This CDR3 has 15 residues. The CDR3 region is CASSPLLSLQETQYF. The DNA of the CDR3 is TGTGCCAGCAGCCCTCTTCTAAGTTTACAAGAGACCCAGTACTTC.

This chain's CDR3 is CASSLVSSSTDTQYF. The CDR3 nucleotides read TGTGCCAGCAGCTTAGTTTCCAGTAGCACAGATACGCAGTATTTT. The chain carries TRBV7-2 and TRBJ2-3; no clear D. The V gene's germline CDR1 is SGHTA and CDR2 FQGNSA. CDR3 length equals 15 residues. The germline V and J ends were trimmed by 1 base and 0 bases, with 8 bases remaining between them.

This clonotype appeared many times. The chain joins TRBV9 to TRBJ2-7, with D perhaps TRBD1 (7 bases). CDR3 size: 16 residues. Germline V gene sequence: CDR1 SGDLS, CDR2 YYNGEE. V lost 2 bases and J lost 7, with 22 bases in between. CDR3 sequence: CASSVRGQGGVREQYF. The DNA for the CDR3 is TGTGCCAGCAGCGTGCGAGGGCAGGGGGGCGTGAGGGAGCAGTACTTC.

This clonotype appeared many times. The chain joins TRBV28 to TRBJ2-5; 8 nucleotides agree with TRBD2. After removal of 6 bases from V and 4 bases from J, the junction contained 10 bases not matched to a gene. The germline CDR1 and CDR2 sequences are MDHEN and SYDVKM. The CDR3 contains 15 residues. The CDR3 is CASSDERELGETQYF. The CDR3 DNA follows: TGTGCCAGCAGCGACGAGCGGGAGCTAGGAGAGACCCAGTACTTC.

With respect to this clonotype: Being one base from a much bigger clone, this may be a read error. The V gene is TRBV7-9, the J gene TRBJ2-7; 9 bases match TRBD2. The germline V gene encodes CDR1 SEHNR and CDR2 FQNEAQ (reference sequence). This CDR3 has 14 residues. The CDR3 loop is CASSATSGSCEQYF. The CDR3 bases are TGTGCCAGCAGCGCGACTAGCGGCTCCTGCGAGCAGTACTTC. The whole variable domain, filled in from reference TRBV7-9 and TRBJ2-7, reads DTGVSQNPRHKITKRGQNVTFRCDPISEHNRLYWYRQTLGQGPEFLTYFQNEAQLEKSRLLSDRFSAERPKGSFSTLEIQRTEQGDSAMYLCASSATSGSCEQYFGPGTRLTVT.

This clonotype has a count of ten or more. The gene calls are TRBV7-9 and TRBJ2-7, with 8 bases that match TRBD1. J lost 3 bases, V lost 0 bases, and 7 bases had no gene match. This CDR3 has 16 residues. Germline assignment: CDR1 SEHNR and CDR2 FQNEAQ (reference sequence). The CDR3 spells CASSLALGDRGYEQYF. CDR3 bases: TGTGCCAGCAGCTTAGCGCTAGGAGACAGGGGCTACGAGCAGTACTTC.

The sample holds many counts of this clonotype. The chain couples TRBV27 to TRBJ1-2; TRBD1 aligns across 7 bases. Germline V gives CDR1 MNHEY, CDR2 SMNVEV (reference sequence). V lost 5 bases, J lost 5 bases, and 8 bases stayed unmatched. This CDR3 has 14 amino acids. In nucleotides, the CDR3 is TGTGCCAGCAGTCGTGACAGGGTCAAATATGGCTACACCTTC. It yields the protein CASSRDRVKYGYTF.

The rearrangement joins TRBV28 to TRBJ1-2, with 7 bases aligning to TRBD1. CDR1 and CDR2 (germline): MDHEN, SYDVKM. The CDR3 is made up of 16 amino acids. Trimming at V came to 6 bases and at J to 5 bases, leaving 15 bases not matched to a gene. The CDR3 here is CASSDGTDGLIYGYTF. CDR3 coding DNA: TGTGCCAGCAGCGACGGGACAGACGGATTAATATATGGCTACACCTTC.

This clonotype occurred many times. The J gene is TRBJ2-4, the V gene TRBV7-2, with D maybe TRBD1 (6 bases). Germline CDR1 is SGHTA and CDR2 is FQGNSA. The V gene lost 1 base and the J gene lost 3 bases, with 7 bases spanning the gap. There are 14 residues in the CDR3. Here the CDR3 DNA reads TGTGCCAGCAGCTTAGACAGGGTCAAAAACATTCAGTACTTC. Translating gives CASSLDRVKNIQYF.